A single sample is the source of the 24 T cell receptor beta chains below, sequenced in a study of T-cell memory formation after mild COVID-19. Each CDR3 protein gets one entry after TCRdb re-called the 5' RACE reads with MiXCR. The sample includes fewer than 350,000 distinct CDR3 sequences, approximately 8.4% of them seen just once. The sequencing sample was made of PBMCs or a T cell subset sorted from them (not recorded which). The receptors were gathered from a man in his late teens or twenties who had mild COVID-19 (a few samples of this study predate the infection). Cell type and time point are not known.

This clonotype showed up many times. The rearrangement uses TRBV6-5 and TRBJ2-7; 9 nucleotides align to TRBD1. The CDR3 runs 15 residues. The germline V gene encodes CDR1 MNHEY and CDR2 SVGAGI. V was pared by 0 bases and J by 3 bases, with 3 bases of the junction left unmatched. The chain's CDR3 is CASSYSGTGRYEQYF. In DNA form, the CDR3 reads TGTGCCAGCAGTTACTCCGGGACAGGGCGCTACGAGCAGTACTTC.

This clonotype came up a few times. The chain joins TRBV7-9 to TRBJ1-6; D unresolved. Per germline, CDR1 SEHNR and CDR2 FQNEAQ (reference sequence). This CDR3 region has 14 residues. V was shortened by 5 bases and J by 7 bases, with 12 bases between the two germline ends. CDR3: CASSPSGRNSPLHF. CDR3 coding DNA: TGTGCCAGCAGCCCCAGCGGTCGGAATTCACCCCTCCACTTT.

This clonotype appeared many times. This chain connects TRBV25-1 to TRBJ1-2, with 8 bases fitting TRBD1. Per germline, CDR1 MGHDK and CDR2 SYGVNS. V shed 0 bases and J 8 bases; nucleotides not matched to a gene: 14. CDR3 length: 17 amino acids. The CDR3 nucleotides read TGTGCCAGCAGTGAATACGAGACAGGGGTTCGCGTGGGAGGCTACACCTTC. The encoded protein is CASSEYETGVRVGGYTF.

There are many counts of this clonotype. The chain employs TRBV19 and TRBJ2-7, with D perhaps matching TRBD2 (6 bases). Germline assignment: CDR1 LNHDA and CDR2 SQIVND (reference sequence). The CDR3 extends over 14 amino acids. The germline V and J ends were trimmed by 3 bases and 2 bases, with 11 bases remaining between them. The CDR3 is CASSIGSGAYEQYF. The CDR3 nucleotides read TGTGCCAGTAGTATCGGTAGCGGCGCCTACGAGCAGTACTTC. Complete variable domain (other parts from reference TRBV19 and TRBJ2-7): DGGITQSPKYLFRKEGQNVTLSCEQNLNHDAMYWYRQDPGQGLRLIYYSQIVNDFQKGDIAEGYSVSREKKESFPLTVTSAQKNPTAFYLCASSIGSGAYEQYFGPGTRLTVT.

This clonotype turned up a few times. This chain links TRBV10-3 with TRBJ2-6; 8 bases fit TRBD1. The length of the CDR3 is 17 residues. Germline assignment: CDR1 ENHRY and CDR2 SYGVKD. Trimming cost V 6 bases and J 4 bases; bases outside gene matches: 11. The CDR3 here is CAIRPPGQGSGANVLTF. The CDR3, as DNA: TGTGCCATCAGGCCCCCCGGACAGGGTTCGGGGGCCAACGTCCTGACTTTC.

This clonotype was observed a few times. The chain is built from TRBV28 and TRBJ2-1; D not resolved. Germline V lookup: CDR1 MDHEN, CDR2 SYDVKM. The CDR3 is made up of 13 amino acids. Trimming cost V 6 bases and J 0 bases, with 6 bases left between them. The CDR3 region is CASSHASYNEQFF. CDR3 sequence (DNA): TGTGCCAGCAGCCACGCCTCCTACAATGAGCAGTTCTTC.

This clonotype occurred many times. The rearrangement uses TRBV5-1 and TRBJ2-7, with D possibly TRBD1 on 6 matching bases. V lost 6 bases and J 3 bases, leaving 13 bases between the germline ends. The length of the CDR3 is 13 residues. Germline CDR1 is SGHRS and CDR2 is YFSETQ. Here the CDR3 DNA reads TGCGCCAGCACATATGGACAGAGCTACGAGCAGTACTTC. Translating it yields CASTYGQSYEQYF.

V is TRBV15 and J is TRBJ1-2; D unclear. With 0 bases removed from V and 1 base from J, the gap between germline ends came to 3 bases. CDR3 size: 13 residues. Germline loops: CDR1 LNHNV, CDR2 YYDKDF (reference sequence). In DNA form, the CDR3 reads TGTGCCACCAGCAGAGACAGTAACTATGGCTACACCTTC. This translates into CATSRDSNYGYTF.

The CDR3 sequence: CAWSVAGLDNSPLHF. The CDR3 DNA is TGTGCCTGGAGTGTAGCGGGACTAGATAATTCACCCCTCCACTTT. V gene TRBV30 combines with J gene TRBJ1-6; weak D call: TRBD1 (5 bases). Between the trimmed V and J ends, which lost 0 bases and 5 bases, there was a span of 11 bases. Looked up from germline, CDR1 is GTSNPN and CDR2 is SVGIG (reference sequence). CDR3 length: 15 amino acids. The complete variable domain, with remaining parts taken from reference TRBV30 and TRBJ1-6, reads SQTIHQWPATLVQPVGSPLSLECTVEGTSNPNLYWYRQAAGRGLQLLFYSVGIGQISSEVPQNLSASRPQDRQFILSSKKLLLSDSGFYLCAWSVAGLDNSPLHFGNGTRLTVT.

V is TRBV4-2 and J is TRBJ2-5; 11 nucleotides agree with TRBD1. Per the germline V gene, CDR1 is LGHNA and CDR2 is YNFKEQ. The CDR3 sequence is 16 residues long. Germline trimming cut 1 base from V and 3 bases from J; bases unmatched to any gene: 4. The DNA for the CDR3 is TGTGCCAGCAGCCAAGTCCCGGGACAGGGGGAAGAGACCCAGTACTTC. Protein: CASSQVPGQGEETQYF.

In its sample, this clonotype was seen a few times. The CDR3 is CASSLGMGSITEQYF. The CDR3 coding sequence is TGTGCCAGCAGCCTCGGGATGGGGTCTATCACCGAGCAGTACTTC. The V and J genes are TRBV3-1 and TRBJ2-7, with a tentative D call TRBD2 (5 bases). The CDR3 loop spans 15 amino acids. Trimming took off 4 bases at V and 6 bases at J, with 19 bases between the two ends. Looked up from germline, CDR1 is LGHDT and CDR2 is YNNKEL (reference sequence).

Ten or more counts support this clonotype. The chain links TRBV10-3 to TRBJ2-7; D possibly corresponds to TRBD1 (6 bases). V lost 6 bases to trimming and J lost 2 bases, with 14 bases between them. Germline CDR1 ENHRY, CDR2 SYGVKD. The length of the CDR3 is 14 residues. As DNA, the CDR3 is TGTGCCATCAGCTCCCAACAGGGTCCCTACGAGCAGTACTTC. It yields the protein CAISSQQGPYEQYF.

Ten or more counts support this clonotype. The chain joins TRBV27 to TRBJ2-7; 8 bases agree with TRBD2. This CDR3 spans 12 amino acids. With 2 bases clipped from V and 7 bases from J, the junction kept 1 base outside the gene matches. Germline-derived CDR1 and CDR2 are MNHEY and SMNVEV (reference sequence). The CDR3 spells CASSLRGGEQYV. Written as DNA, the CDR3 is TGTGCCAGCAGTTTACGGGGGGGAGAGCAGTACGTC.

This clonotype was recorded a few times. The genes are TRBV12-3 or TRBV12-4 and TRBJ1-1; 7 bases fit TRBD1. CDR3 size: 15 residues. The V segment lost 6 bases and the J segment 0 bases; nucleotides outside the gene matches: 7. The CDR3: CASSRTGFMNTEAFF. In nucleotides, the CDR3 is TGTGCCAGCAGCAGGACAGGCTTCATGAACACTGAAGCTTTCTTT.

This clonotype was counted many times. The chain has TRBV4-3 and TRBJ2-3; D tentatively fits TRBD1 or TRBD2 (6 bases each). The CDR3 spans 15 residues. V lost 1 base and J lost 4, with 12 bases in between. Germline V gene lookup returns CDR1 LGHNA and CDR2 YSLEER. The CDR3 protein is CASSQVGGPADTQYF. CDR3 DNA sequence: TGCGCCAGCAGCCAAGTGGGGGGCCCTGCAGATACGCAGTATTTT.

The J gene is TRBJ2-2, the V gene TRBV19; 7 nucleotides agree with TRBD2. The CDR3 extends over 13 amino acids. The germline V gene encodes CDR1 LNHDA and CDR2 SQIVND (reference sequence). Losses at the gene ends were 9 bases for V and 4 bases for J; bases not matched to a gene: 5. This chain's CDR3 is CASLPGGTGELFF. The CDR3 DNA is TGTGCCAGCCTACCGGGAGGCACCGGGGAGCTGTTTTTT.

The chain links TRBV7-2 to TRBJ2-5; D call uncertain. This CDR3 has 14 amino acids. The germline gives CDR1 SGHTA, CDR2 FQGNSA. Trimming cost V 2 bases and J 1 base, with 8 bases left between them. This CDR3 reads CASSLPWVQETQYF. Here the CDR3 DNA reads TGTGCCAGCAGCTTACCCTGGGTCCAAGAGACCCAGTACTTC. Looking up the rest from reference TRBV7-2 and TRBJ2-5 gives the full variable domain: GAGVSQSPSNKVTEKGKDVELRCDPISGHTALYWYRQSLGQGLEFLIYFQGNSAPDKSGLPSDRFSAERTGGSVSTLTIQRTQQEDSAVYLCASSLPWVQETQYFGPGTRLLVL.

The table lists this clonotype with a few counts. The DNA for the CDR3 is TGCAGTGCTAGCTACGGGGCAGGGGGCGCGGATGGCTACACCTTC. Its translation: CSASYGAGGADGYTF. The chain links TRBV20-1 to TRBJ1-2, with 8 bases identical to TRBD1. V was pared by 3 bases and J by 6 bases, with 12 bases of the junction left unmatched. The germline CDR1 and CDR2 sequences are DFQATT and SNEGSKA (reference sequence). The CDR3 has 15 amino acids.

Ten or more counts support this clonotype. V and J are TRBV27 and TRBJ2-2, with no clear D. Trimming stripped 11 bases from V and 0 bases from J, with 10 bases between. The CDR3 sequence is 13 residues long. From germline, CDR1 is MNHEY and CDR2 SMNVEV (reference sequence). The CDR3 coding sequence is TGTGCCGTGCGAGACCCGAACACCGGGGAGCTGTTTTTT. It encodes CAVRDPNTGELFF.

This clonotype was seen a handful of times. The V and J genes are TRBV7-2 and TRBJ2-2; no clear D gene. The V gene's germline CDR1 is SGHTA and CDR2 FQGNSA. Trimming left V 5 bases short and J 7 bases short, with 8 bases between. This CDR3 contains 12 residues. CDR3 residues: CASSPTYGELFF. The CDR3 nucleotides read TGTGCCAGCAGCCCCACATACGGGGAGCTGTTTTTT.

This clonotype was seen repeatedly, ten times or more. The gene calls are TRBV9 and TRBJ2-7; 7 bases line up with TRBD1. Germline CDR1 and CDR2: SGDLS and YYNGEE. The CDR3 runs to 14 residues. V was pared by 4 bases and J by 3 bases, with 7 bases of the junction left unmatched. Written as DNA, the CDR3 is TGTGCCAGCAGCCCCCAGGGACAGAGCTACGAGCAGTACTTC. As protein: CASSPQGQSYEQYF.

The sample holds many counts of this clonotype. The chain is built from TRBV4-3 and TRBJ2-7, with D possibly being TRBD1 (5 bases). CDR1 LGHNA and CDR2 YSLEER come from the germline V gene. Deletions cut 0 bases from V and 3 bases from J, with 18 bases between. This CDR3 comprises 17 residues. CDR3 sequence (DNA): TGCGCCAGCAGCCAAGAAACTGGGGCGGCCCAGGGCTACGAGCAGTACTTC. Protein product: CASSQETGAAQGYEQYF.

This clonotype was seen a single time. J is TRBJ1-1 and V is TRBV29-1; no reliable D call. This CDR3 comprises 13 residues. Germline assignment: CDR1 SQVTM and CDR2 ANQGSEA. The V end was cut by 4 bases, the J end by 6 bases, with 15 bases between. The CDR3 here is CSVGPVTPAEAFF. CDR3 bases: TGCAGCGTTGGACCCGTAACCCCGGCTGAAGCTTTCTTT.

This clonotype was counted a few times. This rearrangement joins TRBV6-2 or TRBV6-3 to TRBJ1-6; 7 bases are a match to TRBD1. V was clipped by 6 bases and J by 9 bases; unmatched bases: 8. Germline loops: CDR1 MNHEY, CDR2 SVGEGT. This CDR3 spans 14 amino acids. The CDR3 coding sequence is TGTGCCAGCAGGGAACAGGGGATTGGTTCACCCCTCCACTTT. As protein: CASREQGIGSPLHF.